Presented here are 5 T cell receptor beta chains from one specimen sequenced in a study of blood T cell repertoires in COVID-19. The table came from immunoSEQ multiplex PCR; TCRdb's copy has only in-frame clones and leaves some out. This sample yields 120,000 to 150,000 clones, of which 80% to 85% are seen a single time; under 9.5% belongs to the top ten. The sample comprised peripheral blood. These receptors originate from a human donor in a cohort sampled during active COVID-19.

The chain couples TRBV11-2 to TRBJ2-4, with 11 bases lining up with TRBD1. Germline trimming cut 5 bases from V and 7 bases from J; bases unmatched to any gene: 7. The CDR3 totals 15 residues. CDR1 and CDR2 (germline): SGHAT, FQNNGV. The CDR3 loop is CASSDGQGARNIQYF. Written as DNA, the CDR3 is TGTGCCAGCAGCGACGGACAGGGGGCGCGGAACATTCAGTACTTC.

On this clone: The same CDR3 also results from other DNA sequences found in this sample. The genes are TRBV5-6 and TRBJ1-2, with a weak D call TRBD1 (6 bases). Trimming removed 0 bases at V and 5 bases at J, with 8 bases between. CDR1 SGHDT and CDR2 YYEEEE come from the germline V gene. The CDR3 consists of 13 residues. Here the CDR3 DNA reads TGTGCCAGCAGCTTGGGCAGGGGTTATGGCTACACCTTC. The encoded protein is CASSLGRGYGYTF.

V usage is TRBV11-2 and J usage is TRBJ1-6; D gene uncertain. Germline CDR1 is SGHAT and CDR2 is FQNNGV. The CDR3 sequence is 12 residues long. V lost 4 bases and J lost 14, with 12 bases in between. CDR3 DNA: TGTGCCAGCAGCTCGCCGTCGGGTGCCCTCCACTTT. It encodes CASSSPSGALHF.

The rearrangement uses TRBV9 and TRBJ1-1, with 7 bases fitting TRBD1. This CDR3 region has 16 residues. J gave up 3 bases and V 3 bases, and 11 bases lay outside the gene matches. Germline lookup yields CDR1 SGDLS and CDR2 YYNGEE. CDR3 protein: CASSAVRQGWDTEAFF. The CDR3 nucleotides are TGTGCCAGCAGCGCGGTAAGACAGGGATGGGACACTGAAGCTTTCTTT.

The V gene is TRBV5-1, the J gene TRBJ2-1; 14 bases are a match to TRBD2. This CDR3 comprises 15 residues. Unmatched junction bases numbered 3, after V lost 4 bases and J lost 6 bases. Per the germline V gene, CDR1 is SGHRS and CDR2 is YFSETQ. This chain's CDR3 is CASSLTSGGVNEQFF. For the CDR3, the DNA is TGCGCCAGCAGCCTGACTAGCGGGGGGGTCAATGAGCAGTTCTTC.